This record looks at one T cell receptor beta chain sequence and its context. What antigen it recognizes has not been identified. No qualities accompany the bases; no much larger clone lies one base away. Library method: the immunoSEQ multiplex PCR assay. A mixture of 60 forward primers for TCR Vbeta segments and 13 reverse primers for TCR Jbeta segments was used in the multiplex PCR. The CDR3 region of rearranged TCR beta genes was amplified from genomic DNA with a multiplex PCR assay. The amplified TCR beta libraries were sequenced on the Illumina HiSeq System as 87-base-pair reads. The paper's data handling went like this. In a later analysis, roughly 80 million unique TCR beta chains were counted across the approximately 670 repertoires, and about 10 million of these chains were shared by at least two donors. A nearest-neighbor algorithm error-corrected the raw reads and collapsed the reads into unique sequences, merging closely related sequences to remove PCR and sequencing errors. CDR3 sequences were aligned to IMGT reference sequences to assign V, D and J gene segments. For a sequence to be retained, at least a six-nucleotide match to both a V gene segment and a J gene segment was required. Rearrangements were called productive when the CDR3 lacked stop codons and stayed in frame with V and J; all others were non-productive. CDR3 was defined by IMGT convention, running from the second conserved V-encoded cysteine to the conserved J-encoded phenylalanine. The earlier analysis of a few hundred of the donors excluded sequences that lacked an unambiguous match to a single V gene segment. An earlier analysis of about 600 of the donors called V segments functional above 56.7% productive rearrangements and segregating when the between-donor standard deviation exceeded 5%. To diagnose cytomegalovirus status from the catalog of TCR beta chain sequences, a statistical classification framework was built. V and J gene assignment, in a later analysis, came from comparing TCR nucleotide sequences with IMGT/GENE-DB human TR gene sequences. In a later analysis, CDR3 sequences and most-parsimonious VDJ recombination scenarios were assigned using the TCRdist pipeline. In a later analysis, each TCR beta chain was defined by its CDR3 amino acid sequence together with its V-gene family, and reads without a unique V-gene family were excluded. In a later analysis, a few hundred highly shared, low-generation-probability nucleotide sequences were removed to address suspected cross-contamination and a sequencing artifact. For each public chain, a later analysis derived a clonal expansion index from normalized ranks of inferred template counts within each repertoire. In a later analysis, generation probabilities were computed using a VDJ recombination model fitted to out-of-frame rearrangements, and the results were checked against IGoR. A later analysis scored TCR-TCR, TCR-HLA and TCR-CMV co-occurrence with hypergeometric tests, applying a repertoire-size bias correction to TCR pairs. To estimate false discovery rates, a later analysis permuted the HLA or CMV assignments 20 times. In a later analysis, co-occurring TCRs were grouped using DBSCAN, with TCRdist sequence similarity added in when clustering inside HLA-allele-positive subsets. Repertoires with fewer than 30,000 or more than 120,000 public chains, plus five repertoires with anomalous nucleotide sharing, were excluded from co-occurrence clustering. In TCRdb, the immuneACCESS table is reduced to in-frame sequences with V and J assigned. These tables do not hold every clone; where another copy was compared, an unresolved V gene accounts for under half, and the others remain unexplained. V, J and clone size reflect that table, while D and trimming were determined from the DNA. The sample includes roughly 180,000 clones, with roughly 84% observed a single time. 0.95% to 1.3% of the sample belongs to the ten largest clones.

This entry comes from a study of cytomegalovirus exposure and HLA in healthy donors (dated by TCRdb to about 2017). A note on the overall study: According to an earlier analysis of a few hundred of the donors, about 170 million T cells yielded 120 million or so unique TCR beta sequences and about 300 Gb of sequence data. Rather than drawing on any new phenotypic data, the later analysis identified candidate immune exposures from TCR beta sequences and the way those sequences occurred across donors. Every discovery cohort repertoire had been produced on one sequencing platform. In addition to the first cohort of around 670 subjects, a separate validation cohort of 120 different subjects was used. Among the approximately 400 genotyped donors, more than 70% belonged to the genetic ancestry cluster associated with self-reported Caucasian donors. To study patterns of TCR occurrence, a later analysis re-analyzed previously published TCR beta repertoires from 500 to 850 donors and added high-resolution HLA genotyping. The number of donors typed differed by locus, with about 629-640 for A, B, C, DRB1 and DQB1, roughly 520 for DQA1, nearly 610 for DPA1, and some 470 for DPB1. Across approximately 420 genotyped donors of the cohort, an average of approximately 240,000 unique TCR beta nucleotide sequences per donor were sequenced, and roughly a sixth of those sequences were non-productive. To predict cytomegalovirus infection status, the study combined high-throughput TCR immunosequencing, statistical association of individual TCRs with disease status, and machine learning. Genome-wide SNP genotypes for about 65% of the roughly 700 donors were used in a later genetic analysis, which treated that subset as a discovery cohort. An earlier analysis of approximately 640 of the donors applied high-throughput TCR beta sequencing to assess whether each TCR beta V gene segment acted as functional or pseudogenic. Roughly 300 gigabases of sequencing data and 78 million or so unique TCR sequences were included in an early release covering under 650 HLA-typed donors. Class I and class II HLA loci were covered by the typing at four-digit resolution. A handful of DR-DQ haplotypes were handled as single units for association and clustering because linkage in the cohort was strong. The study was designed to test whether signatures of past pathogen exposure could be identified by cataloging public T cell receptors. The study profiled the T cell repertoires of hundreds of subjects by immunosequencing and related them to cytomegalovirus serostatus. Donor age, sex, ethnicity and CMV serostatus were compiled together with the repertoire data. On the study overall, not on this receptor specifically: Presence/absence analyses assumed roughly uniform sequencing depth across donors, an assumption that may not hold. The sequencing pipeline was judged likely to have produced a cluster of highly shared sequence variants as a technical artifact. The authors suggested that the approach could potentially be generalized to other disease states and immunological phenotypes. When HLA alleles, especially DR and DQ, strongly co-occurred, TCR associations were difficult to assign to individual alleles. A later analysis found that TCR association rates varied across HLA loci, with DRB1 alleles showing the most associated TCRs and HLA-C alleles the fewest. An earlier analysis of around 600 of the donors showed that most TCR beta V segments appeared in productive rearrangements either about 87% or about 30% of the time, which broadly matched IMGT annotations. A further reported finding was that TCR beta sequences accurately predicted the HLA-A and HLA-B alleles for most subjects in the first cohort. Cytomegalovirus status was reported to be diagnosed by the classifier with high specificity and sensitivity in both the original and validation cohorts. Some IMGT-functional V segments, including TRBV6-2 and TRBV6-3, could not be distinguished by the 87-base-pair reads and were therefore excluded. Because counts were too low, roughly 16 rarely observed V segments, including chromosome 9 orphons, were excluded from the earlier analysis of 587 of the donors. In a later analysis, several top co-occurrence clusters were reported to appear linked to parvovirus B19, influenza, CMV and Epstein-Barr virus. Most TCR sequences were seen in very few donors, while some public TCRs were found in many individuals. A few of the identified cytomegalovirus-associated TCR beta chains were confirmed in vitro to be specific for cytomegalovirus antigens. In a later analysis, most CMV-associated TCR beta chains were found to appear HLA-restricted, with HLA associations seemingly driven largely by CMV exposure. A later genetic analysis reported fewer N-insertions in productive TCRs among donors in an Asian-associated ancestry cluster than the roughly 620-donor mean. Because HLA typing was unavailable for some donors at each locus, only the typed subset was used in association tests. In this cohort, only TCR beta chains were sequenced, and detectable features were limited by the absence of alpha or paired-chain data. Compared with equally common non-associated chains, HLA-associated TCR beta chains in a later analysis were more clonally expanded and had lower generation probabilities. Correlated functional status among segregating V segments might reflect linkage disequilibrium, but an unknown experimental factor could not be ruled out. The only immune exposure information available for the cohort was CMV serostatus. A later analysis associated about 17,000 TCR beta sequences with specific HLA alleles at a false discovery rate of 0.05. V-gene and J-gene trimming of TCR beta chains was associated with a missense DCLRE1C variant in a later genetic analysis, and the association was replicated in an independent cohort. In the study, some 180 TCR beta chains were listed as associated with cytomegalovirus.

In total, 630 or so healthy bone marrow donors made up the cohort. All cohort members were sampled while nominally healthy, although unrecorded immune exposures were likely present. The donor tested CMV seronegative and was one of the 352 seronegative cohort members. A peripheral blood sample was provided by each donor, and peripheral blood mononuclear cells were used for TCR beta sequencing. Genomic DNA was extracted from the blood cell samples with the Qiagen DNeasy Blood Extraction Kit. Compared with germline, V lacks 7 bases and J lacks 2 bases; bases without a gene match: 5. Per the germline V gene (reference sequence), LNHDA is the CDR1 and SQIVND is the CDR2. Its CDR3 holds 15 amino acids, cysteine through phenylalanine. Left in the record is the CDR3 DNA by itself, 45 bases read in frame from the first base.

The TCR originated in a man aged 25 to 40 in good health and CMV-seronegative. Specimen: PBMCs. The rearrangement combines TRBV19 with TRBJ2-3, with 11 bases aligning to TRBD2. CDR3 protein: CASKGLAGYTDTQYF. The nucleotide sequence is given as TGTGCCAGTAAAGGACTAGCGGGTTACACAGATACGCAGTATTTT.